This T cell receptor (beta chain) was identified in a study of cytomegalovirus exposure and HLA in healthy donors. Notes on the study in general: A later analysis revealed that TCR association rates differed between HLA loci, peaking at DRB1 and bottoming out at HLA-C. Roughly uniform sequencing depth across donors was assumed, possibly incorrectly.

The CDR3 is made up of 16 amino acids. Germline-derived CDR1 and CDR2 are MNHEY and SMNVEV (reference sequence). J was trimmed by 1 base and V by 0 bases; bases with no gene match: 3. The PCR ran on 60 Vbeta and 13 Jbeta primers. As processed by the authors: The authors later counted roughly 79 million unique TCR beta chains, some 12 million of them shared. Sequenced by immunoSEQ multiplex PCR; TCRdb stores in-frame clones only, minus some. V and J calls and clone size are as listed in that table; D and trimming were resolved from the DNA. The sample lists 190,000 or so clones; about four fifths were seen once. In nominal health when sampled, donors likely had unrecorded immune exposures nonetheless. A note on this clone: The antigen is unknown.

V and J are TRBV27 and TRBJ2-5, with 9 bases matching TRBD2. The specimen sequenced was PBMCs. The TCR comes from a man between 50 and 59 years old in good health and CMV-seronegative. The CDR3 loop reads CASSLSRGGAQETQYF. The DNA for the CDR3 is TGTGCCAGCAGTTTATCCCGCGGGGGGGCCCAAGAGACCCAGTACTTC.